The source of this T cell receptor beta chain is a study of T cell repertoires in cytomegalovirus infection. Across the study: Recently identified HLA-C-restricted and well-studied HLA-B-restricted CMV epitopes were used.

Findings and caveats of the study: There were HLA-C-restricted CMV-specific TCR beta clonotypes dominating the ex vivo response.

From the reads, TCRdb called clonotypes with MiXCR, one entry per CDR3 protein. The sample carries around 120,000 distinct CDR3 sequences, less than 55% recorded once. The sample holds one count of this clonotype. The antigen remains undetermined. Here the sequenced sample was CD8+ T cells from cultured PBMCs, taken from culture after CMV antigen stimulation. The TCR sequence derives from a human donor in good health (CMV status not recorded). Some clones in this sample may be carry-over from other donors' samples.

The CDR3 region has the DNA TGCGCCAGCAGCCTCCCCGCGGGGGGGCCACCCTACAATGAGCAGTTCTTC. Translating it yields CASSLPAGGPPYNEQFF. The chain employs TRBV4-1 and TRBJ2-1; 9 bases align to TRBD2. Germline lookup yields CDR1 MGHRA and CDR2 YSYEKL. The V gene end was trimmed by 4 bases and the J gene end by 2 bases; junction bases not matched to a gene: 9. This CDR3 is built from 17 residues.